This TCR beta chain was recovered during a study of beta chain features in type 1 diabetes. Regarding the study as a whole: TCRB CDR3s from Type 1 diabetes patients were moderately but significantly shorter in all four CD4+ subsets. Equally in patients and controls, PCR might preferentially amplify shorter templates.

The germline V gene encodes CDR1 LNHDA and CDR2 SQIVND (reference sequence). Trimming removed 8 bases from V and 5 bases from J, with 15 bases in between. CDR3 length equals 13 residues. All of the isolated RNA was reverse transcribed, so expressed TCRB transcripts were sequenced. Naive, central memory and regulatory T cell samples produced a mean of about 4 million reads. The assay was immunoSEQ multiplex PCR, and TCRdb's table has in-frame clones only and misses some. The sample includes some 44,000 clones, roughly 70% of them seen just once. The authors sorted CD4+ naive, central memory, regulatory and stem cell-like memory cells via CD45RO/CCR7/CD25/CD127/CD95/CD27. With regard to this clone: Its antigen remains unidentified.

The receptor was derived from a woman under 30 with type 1 diabetes. The chain is built from TRBV19 and TRBJ1-1, with D possibly matching TRBD1 (5 bases). The sequencing input was Tregs from blood. This chain's CDR3 is CASGLGPRTEAFF. CDR3 in DNA: TGTGCCAGTGGGCTGGGGCCGCGGACTGAAGCTTTCTTT.